This is a list of T cell receptor beta chains from one sample in a study of beta chain features in type 1 diabetes. Sequencing used immunoSEQ multiplex PCR; TCRdb keeps in-frame clones, though not all of them. Of about 160,000 clones listed, about a tenth are singletons. The sequencing sample was made of central memory CD4+ T cells from blood. The receptors were gathered from a man aged 30 to 39 with type 1 diabetes. The CDR3 runs from the conserved cysteine through the conserved F or W. The D gene is left open where the match is weak. Rows may omit the clone size; those that give it use once, few, many or a size class.

TRBJ2-1,few,TRBV28,TRBD1,TGTGCCAGCAGTTTAGGTCGAGGACAGGGGGCCAGAAATGAGCAGTTCTTC,CASSLGRGQGARNEQFF
TRBJ2-7,few,TRBV2,.,TGTGCCAGCAGTCCTTCGTACGAGCAGTACTTC,CASSPSYEQYF
TRBJ2-7,.,TRBV6-5,TRBD1,TGTGCCAGCAGAGACCCACAGGGGAACGAGCAGTACTTC,CASRDPQGNEQYF
TRBJ2-1,.,TRBV29-1,TRBD2,TGCAGCGTTGTGGGGACTAGCGGGAGCGTAAACGAGCAGTTCTTC,CSVVGTSGSVNEQFF
TRBJ2-1,.,TRBV19,TRBD1,TGTGCCAGTCAAAAGGGGGCCTCCTACAATGAGCAGTTCTTC,CASQKGASYNEQFF
TRBJ2-1,.,TRBV18,TRBD2,TGTGCCAGCTCACCGGTGCTAGCGGGAGGCTCCAATGAGCAGTTCTTC,CASSPVLAGGSNEQFF
TRBJ1-2,few,TRBV4-3,.,TGCGCCAGCAGCCAAGAATTCCAGGGATTTTATGGCTACACCTTC,CASSQEFQGFYGYTF
TRBJ2-5,few,TRBV7-3,TRBD2,TGTGCCAGCCGACTAGCGGGGGCCCAAGAGACCCAGTACTTC,CASRLAGAQETQYF
TRBJ2-1,.,TRBV7-6,.,TGTGCCAGCAGCTCTCTAAATGAGCAGTTCTTC,CASSSLNEQFF
TRBJ2-1,few,TRBV29-1,TRBD1,TGCAGCGTTGAAGACAACCGGGACAGGCTAAATGAGCAGTTCTTC,CSVEDNRDRLNEQFF
TRBJ2-7,.,TRBV6-5,TRBD1,TGTGCCAGCAGAGAACAGGGGCTGAGCTCCTACGAGCAGTACTTC,CASREQGLSSYEQYF
TRBJ2-6,.,TRBV19,.,TGTGCCAGCAAAATGTGGAGCTCTGGGGCCAACGTCCTGACTTTC,CASKMWSSGANVLTF
TRBJ2-2,.,TRBV7-2,.,TGTGCCAGCAGCTTACAGGCCTACACCGGGGAGCTGTTTTTT,CASSLQAYTGELFF
TRBJ2-7,.,TRBV6-5,TRBD2,TGTGCCAGCGCACTAGCGGGAAGGCAGTACTTC,CASALAGRQYF
TRBJ2-7,.,TRBV6-5,TRBD1,TGTGCCAGCAGATCCGGGACAGCCCTCTACGAGCAGTACTTC,CASRSGTALYEQYF
TRBJ2-7,.,TRBV15,.,TGTGCCACCAGCGCACCTACAGGGAAGGGGTCCTACGAGCAGTACTTC,CATSAPTGKGSYEQYF
TRBJ2-1,few,TRBV9,.,TGTGCCAGCAGCGCCAGTAGCGGACGCTACAATGAGCAGTTCTTC,CASSASSGRYNEQFF
TRBJ2-5,.,TRBV9,.,TGTGCCAGCAGCGTAGACGGTGGCAGGGGAGAGACCCAGTACTTC,CASSVDGGRGETQYF
TRBJ2-1,.,TRBV7-3,TRBD2,TGTGCCAGCAGCTTCGGCGGGAGAATTGAGCAGTTCTTC,CASSFGGRIEQFF
TRBJ2-5,.,TRBV5-1,.,TGCGCCAGCAGCCCGCCGGGGGTACAAGAGACCCAGTACTTC,CASSPPGVQETQYF
TRBJ2-2,few,TRBV7-9,.,TGTGCCAGCAGGCAGGCCGCAGGCGCTAGCTCAGCCGGGGAGCTGTTTTTT,CASRQAAGASSAGELFF
TRBJ2-7,.,TRBV5-1,.,TGCGCCAGCAGCGCGGTCGGGATCTACGAGCAGTACTTC,CASSAVGIYEQYF
TRBJ2-1,few,TRBV14,.,TGTGCCAGCAGCCAAGATCAGGGGAAAAATGAGCAGTTCTTC,CASSQDQGKNEQFF
TRBJ2-5,few,TRBV28,.,TGTGCCAGCAGTTCCCTACAGGTCCAAGAGACCCAGTACTTC,CASSSLQVQETQYF
TRBJ1-2,few,TRBV10-3,.,TGTGCCATCAGAGGTGTCGGGACGGGAGATACAACGGGCTATGGCTACACCTTC,CAIRGVGTGDTTGYGYTF
TRBJ2-1,.,TRBV5-6,.,TGTGCCAGCAGCTTGGTGGCGGCGGATGAGCAGTTCTTC,CASSLVAADEQFF
TRBJ2-1,few,TRBV19,.,TGTGCCAGTAGTATAGGTGGAGTAGCGGAGCCCACCTACAATGAGCAGTTCTTC,CASSIGGVAEPTYNEQFF
TRBJ2-2,.,TRBV11-2,.,TGTGCCAGCAGCGCGCTCGGGGGATCGAACACCGGGGAGCTGTTTTTT,CASSALGGSNTGELFF
TRBJ2-6,.,TRBV7-2,TRBD2,TGTGCCAGCAGCCAAGAAACTAGCGGGAGTAATGGGGCCAACGTCCTGACTTTC,CASSQETSGSNGANVLTF
TRBJ1-3,.,TRBV4-1,.,TGCGCCAGCAGCCCGGGACACTCTGGAAACACCATATATTTT,CASSPGHSGNTIYF
TRBJ2-7,.,TRBV2,TRBD2,TGTGCCAGCAGTGTAGCGGGAGTCTACGAGCAGTACTTC,CASSVAGVYEQYF
TRBJ2-7,few,TRBV5-4,TRBD2,TGTGCCAGCAGCGCAATGGGACTAAAAAGGGGCGAGCAGTACTTC,CASSAMGLKRGEQYF
TRBJ2-1,.,TRBV5-6,.,TGTGCCAGCGGGGACTCATCGCGGGATGAGCAGTTCTTC,CASGDSSRDEQFF
TRBJ2-2,few,TRBV5-8,.,TGTGCCAGCAGCTCCTCCCCCGGGGAGCTGTTTTTT,CASSSSPGELFF
TRBJ2-5,few,TRBV14,.,TGTGCCAGCAGCCAGTACTCAGAGACCCAGTACTTC,CASSQYSETQYF
TRBJ2-7,few,TRBV10-3,.,TGTGCCATCAGTGAACCAGGGTACGAGCAGTACTTC,CAISEPGYEQYF
TRBJ1-5,few,TRBV28,TRBD1,TGTGCCAGCAGTTCCCCTACAGGGGAGGGCAATCAGCCCCAGCATTTT,CASSSPTGEGNQPQHF
TRBJ1-1,few,TRBV11-2,TRBD1,TGTGCCAGCACCGTGGGACAGGGATCCACTGAAGCTTTCTTT,CASTVGQGSTEAFF
TRBJ2-1,few,TRBV5-1,TRBD2,TGCGCCAGCAGCTTGAAGCAGGGCGGGGGTGAAGGGCAGTTCTTC,CASSLKQGGGEGQFF
TRBJ2-5,few,TRBV7-9,.,TGTGCCAGCAGCTTAGGTTCCACAAAAGAGACCCAGTACTTC,CASSLGSTKETQYF
TRBJ2-1,few,TRBV2,TRBD2,TGTGCCAGCAGACTAGCGGAGAACAATGAGCAGTTCTTC,CASRLAENNEQFF
TRBJ1-5,few,TRBV15,.,TGTGCCACCAGCCCCAGTTGGACAGCCGACAATCAGCCCCAGCATTTT,CATSPSWTADNQPQHF
TRBJ2-7,.,TRBV7-8,.,TGTGCCAGCAGCTTCAGGATGGCCTACGAGCAGTACTTC,CASSFRMAYEQYF
TRBJ1-1,few,TRBV15,TRBD1,TGTGCCACCAGCAGAGTCACAGGGGATGGAACTGAAGCTTTCTTT,CATSRVTGDGTEAFF
TRBJ2-3,few,TRBV20-1,.,TGCAGTGCTGCCCAACGGGATACGCAGTATTTT,CSAAQRDTQYF
TRBJ2-5,.,TRBV30,.,TGTGCCTGGAGTACGGGGTATCAAGAGACCCAGTACTTC,CAWSTGYQETQYF
TRBJ2-7,few,TRBV5-4,.,TGTGCCAGCAGCTCCCCAGGCGCCTCGGACTACGAGCAGTACTTC,CASSSPGASDYEQYF
TRBJ2-1,.,TRBV5-4,TRBD2,TGTGCCAGCAGCTTGGGGACTAGAGTGAACCGCAATGAGCAGTTCTTC,CASSLGTRVNRNEQFF
TRBJ2-2,.,TRBV9,TRBD2,TGTGCCAGCAGCGTAGCACTAGCGATAAACACCGGGGAGCTGTTTTTT,CASSVALAINTGELFF
TRBJ2-3,.,TRBV4-2,.,TGTGCCAGCAGCCCGACCCGGGACTCAGATACGCAGTATTTT,CASSPTRDSDTQYF